Sequencing of this TCR beta chain was carried out in a study of blood T cell repertoires in COVID-19. Study-level information: Both acute and convalescent COVID-19 samples were obtained from the United States, Italy and Spain.

Trimming took 7 bases from V and 3 from J; bases not matched to a gene: 3. This CDR3 is built from 13 residues. The study recruited people aged about 18 to 89 years across more than 20 US areas. The data were produced by immunoSEQ multiplex PCR, yet TCRdb's version contains in-frame clones alone and is incomplete. The sample holds a few hundred thousand clones, 85% seen once. Sample: PBMCs or T cells enriched from blood (not recorded which). The clonotype was recovered from a middle-aged man who had recovered from COVID-19. This chain uses TRBV12-3 or TRBV12-4 with TRBJ2-5; 9 positions match TRBD1. The CDR3 DNA reads TGTGCCAGCACCTGGACAGGGGAAGAGACCCAGTACTTC. Protein sequence: CASTWTGEETQYF.